Listed here is a single TCR beta chain. Generated by immunoSEQ multiplex PCR, the TCRdb table keeps only in-frame clones and is missing some. The repertoire has 90,000 or so clones, 85% to 90% of them found once; the top ten carry about 0.31%. CDR1 SGHVS and CDR2 FQNEAQ come from the germline V gene. The CDR3 runs 15 residues. Germline trimming cut 5 bases from V and 7 bases from J; bases unmatched to any gene: 8. The data were taken from a study of OX40 agonist ivuxolimab in advanced cancers. About the research overall: Patients were dosed intravenously with ivuxolimab at 0.01 to 10 mg/kg every 2 weeks.

Peripheral blood came from all dose cohorts at three timepoints. V usage is TRBV7-8 and J usage is TRBJ1-4; 9 bases agree with TRBD1. The specimen comprised CD4+ or CD8+ T cells sorted from blood, sampled in a trial of the OX40 agonist ivuxolimab. The source of this sequence is an adult with an advanced solid tumor such as melanoma, head and neck, liver or kidney cancer. The CDR3 nucleotides read TGTGCCAGCAGCGTACAGGGGGCCGGGCGTGAAAAACTGTTTTTT. Protein sequence: CASSVQGAGREKLFF.